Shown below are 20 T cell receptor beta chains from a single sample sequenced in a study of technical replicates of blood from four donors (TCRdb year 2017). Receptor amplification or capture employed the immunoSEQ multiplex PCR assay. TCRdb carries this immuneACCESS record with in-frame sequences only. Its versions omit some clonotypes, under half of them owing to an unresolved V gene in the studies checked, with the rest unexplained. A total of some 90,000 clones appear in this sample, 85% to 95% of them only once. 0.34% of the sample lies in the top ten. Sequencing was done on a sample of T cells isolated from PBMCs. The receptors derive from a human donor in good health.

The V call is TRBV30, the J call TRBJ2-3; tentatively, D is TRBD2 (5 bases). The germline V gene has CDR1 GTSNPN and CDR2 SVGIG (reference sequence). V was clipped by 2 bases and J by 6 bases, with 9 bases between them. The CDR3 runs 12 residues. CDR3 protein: CAWSHAGDTQYF. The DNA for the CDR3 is TGTGCCTGGAGTCATGCGGGCGATACGCAGTATTTT.

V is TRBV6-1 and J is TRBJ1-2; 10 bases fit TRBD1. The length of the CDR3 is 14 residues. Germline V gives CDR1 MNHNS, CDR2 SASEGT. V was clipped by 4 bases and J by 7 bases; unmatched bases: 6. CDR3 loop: CASSARDRGSGYTF. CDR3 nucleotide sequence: TGTGCCAGCAGTGCCCGGGACAGGGGATCTGGCTACACCTTC.

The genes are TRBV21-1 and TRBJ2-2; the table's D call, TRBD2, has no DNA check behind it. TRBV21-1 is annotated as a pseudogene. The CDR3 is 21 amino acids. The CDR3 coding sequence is TGTGCCAGCAGCCCGTCCGCTCAGGGGGCTCTAGCGGGAAAGGGGACCGGGGAGCTGTTTTTT. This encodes CASSPSAQGALAGKGTGELFF.

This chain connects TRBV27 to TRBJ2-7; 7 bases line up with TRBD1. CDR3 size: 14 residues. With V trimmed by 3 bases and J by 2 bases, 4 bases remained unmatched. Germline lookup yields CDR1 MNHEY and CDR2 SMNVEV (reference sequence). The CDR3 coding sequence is TGTGCCAGCAGTTTGCAGACAGGGACCTACGAGCAGTACTTC. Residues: CASSLQTGTYEQYF.

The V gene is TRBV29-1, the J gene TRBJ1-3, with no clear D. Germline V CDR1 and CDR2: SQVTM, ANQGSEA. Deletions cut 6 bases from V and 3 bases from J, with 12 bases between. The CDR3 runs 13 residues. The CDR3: CSVTSEIGNTIYF. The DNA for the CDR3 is TGCAGCGTGACTTCAGAGATTGGAAACACCATATATTTT. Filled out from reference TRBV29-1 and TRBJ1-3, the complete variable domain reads SAVISQKPSRDICQRGTSLTIQCQVDSQVTMMFWYRQQPGQSLTLIATANQGSEATYESGFVIDKFPISRPNLTFSTLTVSNMSPEDSSIYLCSVTSEIGNTIYFGEGSWLTVV.

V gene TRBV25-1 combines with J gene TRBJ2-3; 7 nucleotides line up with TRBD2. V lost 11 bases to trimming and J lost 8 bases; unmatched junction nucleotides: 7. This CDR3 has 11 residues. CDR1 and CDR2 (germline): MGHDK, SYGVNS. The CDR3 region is CAGGRGGTQYF. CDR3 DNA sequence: TGTGCCGGCGGGAGAGGAGGTACGCAGTATTTT.

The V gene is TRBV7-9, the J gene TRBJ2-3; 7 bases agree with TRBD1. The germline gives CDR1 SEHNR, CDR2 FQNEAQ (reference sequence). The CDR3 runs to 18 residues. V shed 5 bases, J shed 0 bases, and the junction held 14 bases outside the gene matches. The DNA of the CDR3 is TGTGCCAGCAGCCTACCAACTTTTACAGGGGTGAGCACAGATACGCAGTATTTT. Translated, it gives CASSLPTFTGVSTDTQYF.

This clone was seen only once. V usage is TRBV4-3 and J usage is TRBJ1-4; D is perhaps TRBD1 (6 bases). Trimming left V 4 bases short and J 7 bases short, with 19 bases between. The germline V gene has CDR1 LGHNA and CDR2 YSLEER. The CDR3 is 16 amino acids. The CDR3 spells CASSLSRQAFGEKLFF. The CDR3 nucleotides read TGCGCCAGCAGCCTCAGTCGACAGGCCTTCGGTGAAAAACTGTTTTTT.

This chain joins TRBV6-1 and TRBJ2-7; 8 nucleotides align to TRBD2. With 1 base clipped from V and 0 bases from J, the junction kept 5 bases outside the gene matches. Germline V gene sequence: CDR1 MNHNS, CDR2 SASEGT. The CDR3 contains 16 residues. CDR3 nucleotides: TGTGCCAGCAGTGAAGGACTAGCGTCCATCTCCTACGAGCAGTACTTC. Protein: CASSEGLASISYEQYF.

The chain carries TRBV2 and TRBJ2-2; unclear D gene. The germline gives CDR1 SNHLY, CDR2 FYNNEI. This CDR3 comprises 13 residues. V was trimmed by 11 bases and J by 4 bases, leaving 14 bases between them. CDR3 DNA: TGTGCCTACGGAGTTGCGGCCACCGGGGAGCTGTTTTTT. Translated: CAYGVAATGELFF.

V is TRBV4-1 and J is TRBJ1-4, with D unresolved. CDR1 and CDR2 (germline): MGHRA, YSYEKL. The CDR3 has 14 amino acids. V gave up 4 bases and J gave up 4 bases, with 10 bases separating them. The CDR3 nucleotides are TGCGCCAGCAGCCTCGTAGAGGGTAATGAAAAACTGTTTTTT. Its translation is CASSLVEGNEKLFF.

CDR3: CASSVPLAGGRDEQFF. In DNA form, the CDR3 reads TGTGCCAGCAGCGTACCCCTAGCGGGGGGCCGGGATGAGCAGTTCTTC. The chain recombines TRBV9 with TRBJ2-1; 11 bases match TRBD2. There are 16 residues in the CDR3. Germline V gene sequence: CDR1 SGDLS, CDR2 YYNGEE. V was clipped by 1 base and J by 8 bases; unmatched bases: 8.

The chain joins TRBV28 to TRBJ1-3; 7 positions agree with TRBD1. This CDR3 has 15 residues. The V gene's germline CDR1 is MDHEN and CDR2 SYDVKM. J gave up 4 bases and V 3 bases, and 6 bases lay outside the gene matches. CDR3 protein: CASSFDRVPGNTIYF. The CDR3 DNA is TGTGCCAGCAGTTTTGACAGGGTCCCCGGAAACACCATATATTTT.

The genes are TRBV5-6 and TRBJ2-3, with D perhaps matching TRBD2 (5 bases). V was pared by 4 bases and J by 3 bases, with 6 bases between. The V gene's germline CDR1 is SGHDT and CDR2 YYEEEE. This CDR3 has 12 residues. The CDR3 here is CASSPGTDTQYF. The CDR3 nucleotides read TGTGCCAGCAGCCCGGGGACAGATACGCAGTATTTT. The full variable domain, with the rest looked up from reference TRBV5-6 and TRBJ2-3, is DAGVTQSPTHLIKTRGQQVTLRCSPKSGHDTVSWYQQALGQGPQFIFQYYEEEERQRGNFPDRFSGHQFPNYSSELNVNALLLGDSALYLCASSPGTDTQYFGPGTRLTVL.

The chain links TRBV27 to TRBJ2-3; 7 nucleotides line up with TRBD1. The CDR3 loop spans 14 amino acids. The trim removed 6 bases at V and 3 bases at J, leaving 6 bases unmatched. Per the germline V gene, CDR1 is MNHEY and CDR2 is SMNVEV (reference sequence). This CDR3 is CASRPTGRTDTQYF. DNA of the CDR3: TGTGCCAGCAGGCCGACAGGGAGAACAGATACGCAGTATTTT.

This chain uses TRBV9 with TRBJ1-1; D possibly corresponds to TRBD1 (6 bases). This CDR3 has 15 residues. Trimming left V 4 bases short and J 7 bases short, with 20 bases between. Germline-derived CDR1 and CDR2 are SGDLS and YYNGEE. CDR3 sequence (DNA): TGTGCCAGCAGCCCGGACTTCAGGGGATCCTATGAAGCTTTCTTT. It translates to CASSPDFRGSYEAFF.

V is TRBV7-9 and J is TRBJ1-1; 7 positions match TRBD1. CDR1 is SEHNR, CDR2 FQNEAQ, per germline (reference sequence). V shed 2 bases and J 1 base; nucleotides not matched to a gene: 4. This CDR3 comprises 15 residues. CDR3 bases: TGTGCCAGCAGCTTATTGGAGGGGGCGAACACTGAAGCTTTCTTT. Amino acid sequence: CASSLLEGANTEAFF.

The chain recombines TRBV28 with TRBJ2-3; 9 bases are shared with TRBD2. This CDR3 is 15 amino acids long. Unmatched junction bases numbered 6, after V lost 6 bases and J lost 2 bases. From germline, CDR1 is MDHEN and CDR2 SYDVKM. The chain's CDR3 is CASSLLAGNTDTQYF. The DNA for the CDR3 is TGTGCCAGCAGCCTACTAGCGGGCAACACAGATACGCAGTATTTT.

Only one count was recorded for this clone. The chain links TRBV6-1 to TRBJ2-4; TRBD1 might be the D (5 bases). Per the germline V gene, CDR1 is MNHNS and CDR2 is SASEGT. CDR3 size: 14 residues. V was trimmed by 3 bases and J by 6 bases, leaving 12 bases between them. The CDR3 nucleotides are TGTGCCAGCAGTGAGCAAATGACAGCAAACATTCAGTACTTC. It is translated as CASSEQMTANIQYF.

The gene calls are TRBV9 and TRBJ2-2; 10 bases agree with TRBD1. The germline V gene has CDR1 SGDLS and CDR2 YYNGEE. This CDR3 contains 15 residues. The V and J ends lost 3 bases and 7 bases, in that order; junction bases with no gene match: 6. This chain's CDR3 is CASSAGQGGGGELFF. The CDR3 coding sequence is TGTGCCAGCAGCGCTGGACAGGGGGGTGGCGGGGAGCTGTTTTTT.